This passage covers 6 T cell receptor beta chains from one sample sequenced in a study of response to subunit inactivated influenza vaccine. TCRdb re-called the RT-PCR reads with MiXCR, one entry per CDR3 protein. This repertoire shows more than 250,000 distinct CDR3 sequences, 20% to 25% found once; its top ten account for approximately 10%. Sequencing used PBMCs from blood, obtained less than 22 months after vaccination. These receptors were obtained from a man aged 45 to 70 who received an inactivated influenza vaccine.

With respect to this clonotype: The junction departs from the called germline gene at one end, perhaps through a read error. CDR3: CAGSQAGGTQPQHF. In nucleotides, the CDR3 is TGCGCCGGCAGCCAAGCAGGGGGAACTCAGCCCCAGCATTTT. V usage is TRBV4-1 and J usage is TRBJ1-5, with TRBD1 matching over 7 bases. This CDR3 comprises 14 residues. The V gene's germline CDR1 is MGHRA and CDR2 YSYEKL.

As DNA, the CDR3 is TGCGCCAGCAGCTTGGCGGTCCAACCGGGGTACGAGCAGTACTTC. Its translation is CASSLAVQPGYEQYF. The genes are TRBV5-1 and TRBJ2-7; weak D call: TRBD2 (5 bases). The CDR3 extends over 15 amino acids. Trimming removed 0 bases at V and 4 bases at J, with 14 bases between. CDR1 is SGHRS and CDR2 is YFSETQ in the germline V gene.

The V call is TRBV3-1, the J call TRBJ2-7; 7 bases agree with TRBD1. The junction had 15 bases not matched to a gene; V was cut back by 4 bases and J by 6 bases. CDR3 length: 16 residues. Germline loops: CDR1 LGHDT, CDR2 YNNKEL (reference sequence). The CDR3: CASSPRGQYPLREQYF. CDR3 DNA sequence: TGTGCCAGCAGCCCCCGGGGACAGTACCCCTTACGCGAGCAGTACTTC.

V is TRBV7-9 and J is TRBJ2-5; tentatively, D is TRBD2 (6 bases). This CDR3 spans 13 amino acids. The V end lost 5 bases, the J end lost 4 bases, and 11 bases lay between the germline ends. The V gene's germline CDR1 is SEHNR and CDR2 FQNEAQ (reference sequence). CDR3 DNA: TGTGCCAGCAGCCCGCGGGATAGAGAGACCCAGTACTTC. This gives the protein CASSPRDRETQYF. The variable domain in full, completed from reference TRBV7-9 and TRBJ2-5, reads DTGVSQNPRHKITKRGQNVTFRCDPISEHNRLYWYRQTLGQGPEFLTYFQNEAQLEKSRLLSDRFSAERPKGSFSTLEIQRTEQGDSAMYLCASSPRDRETQYFGPGTRLLVL.

The CDR3 here is CSAYVSLQETQYF. CDR3 nucleotide sequence: TGCAGTGCTTATGTTAGCCTACAAGAGACCCAGTACTTC. The rearrangement links TRBV20-1 to TRBJ2-5, with unresolved D. Germline-derived CDR1 and CDR2 are DFQATT and SNEGSKA (reference sequence). There are 13 residues in the CDR3. Trimming shortened V by 5 bases and J by 2 bases, and 12 bases separated the two germline ends.

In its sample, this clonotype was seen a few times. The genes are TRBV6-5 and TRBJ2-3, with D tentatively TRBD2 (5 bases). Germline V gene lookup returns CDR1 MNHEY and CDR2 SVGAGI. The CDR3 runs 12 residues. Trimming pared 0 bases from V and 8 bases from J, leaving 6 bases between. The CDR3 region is CASSYSAGTQYF. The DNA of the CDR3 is TGTGCCAGCAGTTACTCGGCGGGTACGCAGTATTTT.